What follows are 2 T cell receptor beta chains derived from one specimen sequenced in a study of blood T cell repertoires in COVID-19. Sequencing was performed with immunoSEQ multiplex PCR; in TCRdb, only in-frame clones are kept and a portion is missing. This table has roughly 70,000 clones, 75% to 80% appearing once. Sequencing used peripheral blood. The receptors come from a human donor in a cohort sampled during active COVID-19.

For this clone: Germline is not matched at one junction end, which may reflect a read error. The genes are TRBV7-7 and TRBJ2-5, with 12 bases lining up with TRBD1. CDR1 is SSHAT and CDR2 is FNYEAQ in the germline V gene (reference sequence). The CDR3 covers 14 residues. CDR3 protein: CASSQGQGAETQYF. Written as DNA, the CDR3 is TGTGCTAGCAGCCAGGGACAGGGGGCCGAGACCCAGTACTTC.

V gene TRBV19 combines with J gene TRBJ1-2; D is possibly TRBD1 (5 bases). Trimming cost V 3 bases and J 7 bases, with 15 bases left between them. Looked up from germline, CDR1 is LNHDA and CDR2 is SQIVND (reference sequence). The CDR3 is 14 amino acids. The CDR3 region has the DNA TGTGCCAGTAGTATTGGCCCCGGGACTGGTGGCTACACCTTC. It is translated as CASSIGPGTGGYTF.